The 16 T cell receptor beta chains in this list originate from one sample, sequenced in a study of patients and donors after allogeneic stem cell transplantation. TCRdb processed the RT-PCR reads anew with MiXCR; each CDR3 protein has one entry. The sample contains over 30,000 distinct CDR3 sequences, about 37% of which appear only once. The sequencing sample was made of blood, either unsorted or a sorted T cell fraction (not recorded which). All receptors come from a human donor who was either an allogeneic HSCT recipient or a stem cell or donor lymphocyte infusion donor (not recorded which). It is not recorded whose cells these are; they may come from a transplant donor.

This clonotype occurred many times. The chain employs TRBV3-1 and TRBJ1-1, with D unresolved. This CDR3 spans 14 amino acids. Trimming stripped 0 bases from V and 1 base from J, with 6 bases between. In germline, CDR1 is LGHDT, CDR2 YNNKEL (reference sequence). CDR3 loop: CASSQEPENTEAFF. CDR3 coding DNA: TGTGCCAGCAGCCAAGAGCCCGAGAACACTGAAGCTTTCTTT. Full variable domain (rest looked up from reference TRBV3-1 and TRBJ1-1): DTAVSQTPKYLVTQMGNDKSIKCEQNLGHDTMYWYKQDSKKFLKIMFSYNNKELIINETVPNRFSPKSPDKAHLNLHINSLELGDSAVYFCASSQEPENTEAFFGQGTRLTVV.

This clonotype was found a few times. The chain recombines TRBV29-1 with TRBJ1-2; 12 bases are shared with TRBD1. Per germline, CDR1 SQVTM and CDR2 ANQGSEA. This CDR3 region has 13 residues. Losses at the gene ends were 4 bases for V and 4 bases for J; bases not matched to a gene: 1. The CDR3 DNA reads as TGCAGCGTTGCGGGACAGGGGGCCTATGGCTACACCTTC. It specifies CSVAGQGAYGYTF.

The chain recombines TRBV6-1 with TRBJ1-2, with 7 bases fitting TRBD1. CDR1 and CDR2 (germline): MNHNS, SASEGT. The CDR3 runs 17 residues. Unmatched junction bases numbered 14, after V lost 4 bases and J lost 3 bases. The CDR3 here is CASSGPPGTAIYYGYTF. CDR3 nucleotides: TGTGCCAGCAGTGGCCCACCCGGGACAGCTATCTACTATGGCTACACCTTC.

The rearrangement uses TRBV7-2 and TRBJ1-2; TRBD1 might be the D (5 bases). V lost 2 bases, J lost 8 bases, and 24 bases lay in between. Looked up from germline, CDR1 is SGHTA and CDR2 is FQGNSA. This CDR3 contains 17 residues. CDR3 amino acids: CASSLMPGKASIEGYTF. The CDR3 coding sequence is TGTGCCAGCAGCTTAATGCCAGGGAAGGCCTCAATTGAGGGCTACACCTTC.

CDR3 sequence (DNA): TGTGCCACCAGCAGAGATAGGGATACGGGAGTTATGGATGAGCAGTTCTTC. This translates into CATSRDRDTGVMDEQFF. The chain couples TRBV15 to TRBJ2-1; tentatively, D is TRBD2 (6 bases). Deletions cut 0 bases from V and 8 bases from J, with 20 bases between. Germline CDR1 and CDR2: LNHNV and YYDKDF (reference sequence). This CDR3 is 17 amino acids long.

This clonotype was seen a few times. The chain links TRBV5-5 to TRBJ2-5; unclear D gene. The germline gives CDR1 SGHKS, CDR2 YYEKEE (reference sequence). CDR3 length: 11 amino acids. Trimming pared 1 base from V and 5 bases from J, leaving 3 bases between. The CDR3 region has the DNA TGTGCCAGCAGCTTGATGGAGACCCAGTACTTC. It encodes CASSLMETQYF.

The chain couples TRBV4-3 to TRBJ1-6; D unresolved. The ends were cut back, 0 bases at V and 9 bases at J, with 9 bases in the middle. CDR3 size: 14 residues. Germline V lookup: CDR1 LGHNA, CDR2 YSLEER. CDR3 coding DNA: TGCGCCAGCAGCCAAGAAGGGTTCTCTTCACCCCTCCACTTT. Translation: CASSQEGFSSPLHF.

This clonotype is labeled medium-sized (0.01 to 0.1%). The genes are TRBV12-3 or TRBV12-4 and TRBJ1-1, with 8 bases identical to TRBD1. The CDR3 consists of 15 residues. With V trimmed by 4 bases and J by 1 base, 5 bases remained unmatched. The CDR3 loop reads CASSSGGGGNTEAFF. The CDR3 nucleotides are TGTGCCAGCAGTTCAGGGGGCGGGGGGAACACTGAAGCTTTCTTT.

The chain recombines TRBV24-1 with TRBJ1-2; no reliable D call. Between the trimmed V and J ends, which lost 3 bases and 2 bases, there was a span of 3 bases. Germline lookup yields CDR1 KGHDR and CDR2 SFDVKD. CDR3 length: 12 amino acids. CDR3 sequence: CATSDANYGYTF. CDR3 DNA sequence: TGTGCCACCAGTGATGCCAACTATGGCTACACCTTC.

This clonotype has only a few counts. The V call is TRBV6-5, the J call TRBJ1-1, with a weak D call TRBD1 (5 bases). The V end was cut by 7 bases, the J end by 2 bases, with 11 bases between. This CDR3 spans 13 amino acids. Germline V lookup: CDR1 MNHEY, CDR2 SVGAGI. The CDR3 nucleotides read TGTGCCAGCACCGAAGGGGATAACACTGAAGCTTTCTTT. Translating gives CASTEGDNTEAFF.

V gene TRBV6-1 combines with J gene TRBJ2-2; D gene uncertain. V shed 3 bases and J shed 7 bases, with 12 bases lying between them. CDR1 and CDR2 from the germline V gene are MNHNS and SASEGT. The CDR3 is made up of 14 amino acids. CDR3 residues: CASSETELFGELFF. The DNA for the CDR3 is TGTGCCAGCAGTGAGACCGAGCTCTTCGGGGAGCTGTTTTTT.

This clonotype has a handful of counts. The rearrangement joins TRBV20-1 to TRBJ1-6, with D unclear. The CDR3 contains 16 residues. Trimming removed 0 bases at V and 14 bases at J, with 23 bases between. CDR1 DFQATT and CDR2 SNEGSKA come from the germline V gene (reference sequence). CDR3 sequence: CSARDLAGDDRGTLHF. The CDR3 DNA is TGCAGTGCTAGAGACCTGGCCGGTGACGATCGGGGAACCCTCCACTTT.

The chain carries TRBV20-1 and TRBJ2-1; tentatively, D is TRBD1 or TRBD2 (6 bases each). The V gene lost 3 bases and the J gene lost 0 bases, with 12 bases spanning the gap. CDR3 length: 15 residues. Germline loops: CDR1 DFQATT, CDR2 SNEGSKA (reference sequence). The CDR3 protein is CSARGGHHSYNEQFF. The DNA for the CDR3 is TGCAGTGCTAGGGGGGGACACCACTCCTACAATGAGCAGTTCTTC.

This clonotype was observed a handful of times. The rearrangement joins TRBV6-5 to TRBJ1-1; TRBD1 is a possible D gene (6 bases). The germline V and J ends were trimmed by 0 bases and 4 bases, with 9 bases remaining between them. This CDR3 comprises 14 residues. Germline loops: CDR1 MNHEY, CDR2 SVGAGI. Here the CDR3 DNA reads TGTGCCAGCAGTTACTCGGTAGGGGGCACTGAAGCTTTCTTT. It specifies CASSYSVGGTEAFF.

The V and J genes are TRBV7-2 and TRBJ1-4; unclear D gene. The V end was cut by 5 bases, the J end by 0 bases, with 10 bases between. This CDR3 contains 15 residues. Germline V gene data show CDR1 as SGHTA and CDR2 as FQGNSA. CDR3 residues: CASSIRATTNEKLFF. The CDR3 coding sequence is TGTGCCAGCAGCATAAGGGCCACAACTAATGAAAAACTGTTTTTT.

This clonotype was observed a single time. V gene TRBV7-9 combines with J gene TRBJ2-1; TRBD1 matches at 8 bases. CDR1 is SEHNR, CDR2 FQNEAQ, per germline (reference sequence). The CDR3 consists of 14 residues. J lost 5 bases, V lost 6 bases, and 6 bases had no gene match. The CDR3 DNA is TGTGCCAGCAGATCGGACAGGGCCGACAATGAGCAGTTCTTC. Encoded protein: CASRSDRADNEQFF.